Each of the 31 T cell receptor beta chains below was sequenced from the same sample in a study of blood T cell repertoires in COVID-19. Profiling relied on immunoSEQ multiplex PCR, and the TCRdb table lists in-frame clones only, not all of them. The table shows 280,000 or so clones, with 70% to 90% occurring only once. The sample taken for sequencing was peripheral blood. The receptors originated from a woman aged 25 to 39 who had recovered from COVID-19.

J is TRBJ2-2 and V is TRBV9, with TRBD1 identical over 8 bases. V gave up 4 bases and J gave up 6 bases; unmatched junction bases: 11. Germline V gene lookup returns CDR1 SGDLS and CDR2 YYNGEE. This CDR3 is 16 amino acids long. The chain's CDR3 is CASSSGGRLESGELFF. For the CDR3, the DNA is TGTGCCAGCAGCTCAGGGGGCAGGTTGGAATCCGGGGAGCTGTTTTTT.

This chain connects TRBV4-2 to TRBJ2-7; 7 bases fit TRBD1. The CDR3 consists of 17 residues. V shed 2 bases, J shed 0 bases, and the junction held 10 bases outside the gene matches. The germline gives CDR1 LGHNA, CDR2 YNFKEQ. This CDR3 is CASSQLVGTAGSYEQYF. The CDR3 DNA is TGTGCCAGCAGCCAATTAGTCGGGACAGCTGGCTCCTACGAGCAGTACTTC.

This clone was counted a few times. This sequence joins TRBV30 and TRBJ1-6; 9 bases fit TRBD1. The V segment lost 2 bases and the J segment 10 bases; nucleotides outside the gene matches: 9. This CDR3 spans 15 amino acids. Per the germline V gene, CDR1 is GTSNPN and CDR2 is SVGIG (reference sequence). The CDR3 nucleotides are TGTGCCTGGAGTCCCGCGACAGGGGGTAGCTCACCCCTCCACTTT. As protein: CAWSPATGGSSPLHF.

This sequence joins TRBV7-2 and TRBJ2-7; 7 positions match TRBD1. The germline V gene encodes CDR1 SGHTA and CDR2 FQGNSA. V was clipped by 3 bases and J by 6 bases; unmatched bases: 8. The CDR3 is 14 amino acids. The DNA for the CDR3 is TGTGCCAGCAGCTTTCCTACAGGGGCGGGCGAGCAGTACTTC. It encodes CASSFPTGAGEQYF.

The chain links TRBV28 to TRBJ1-1; 7 positions match TRBD1. V lost 10 bases, J lost 1 base, and 9 bases stayed unmatched. The CDR3 loop spans 14 amino acids. Germline CDR1 is MDHEN and CDR2 is SYDVKM. The chain's CDR3 is CATWGRGTNTEAFF. The CDR3 region has the DNA TGTGCCACCTGGGGCAGGGGGACGAACACTGAAGCTTTCTTT.

The rearrangement links TRBV23-1 to TRBJ1-1; a weak D match, TRBD1 (5 bases). TRBV23-1 is labeled an ORF, and its function is uncertain. The V and J ends lost 2 bases and 5 bases respectively, with 24 bases between them. The CDR3 loop spans 18 amino acids. CDR3 DNA sequence: TGCGCCAGCAGTCAAAAGGACCATTTTGGCAGGGTAGGGACTGAAGCTTTCTTT. This sequence encodes CASSQKDHFGRVGTEAFF.

This chain connects TRBV2 to TRBJ2-3; D gene ambiguous. Germline V gene sequence: CDR1 SNHLY, CDR2 FYNNEI. The V gene lost 7 bases and the J gene lost 6 bases, with 8 bases spanning the gap. CDR3 length: 11 residues. CDR3 sequence reads: CASTPADTQYF. CDR3 bases: TGTGCCAGCACCCCTGCGGATACGCAGTATTTT.

The rearrangement links TRBV5-1 to TRBJ1-2; TRBD1 agrees at 9 bases. Per germline, CDR1 SGHRS and CDR2 YFSETQ. The CDR3 spans 15 residues. V gave up 4 bases and J gave up 6 bases; unmatched junction bases: 10. CDR3 region: CASSLYPGQGNGYTF. CDR3 sequence (DNA): TGCGCCAGCAGCCTATATCCAGGACAGGGGAATGGCTACACCTTC.

The rearrangement uses TRBV28 and TRBJ1-5; D ambiguous. V gave up 2 bases and J gave up 5 bases, with 16 bases separating them. There are 16 residues in the CDR3. The germline V gene encodes CDR1 MDHEN and CDR2 SYDVKM. Here the CDR3 DNA reads TGTGCCAGCAGTTTACCGAGTCCCCCTACCCATCAGCCCCAGCATTTT. It specifies CASSLPSPPTHQPQHF.

J is TRBJ2-5 and V is TRBV11-1; no definite D call. The CDR3 is 12 amino acids. CDR1 is SGHAT, CDR2 FQDESV, per germline (reference sequence). V lost 1 base, J lost 5 bases, and 5 bases lay in between. The CDR3 protein is CASSLDLETQYF. The CDR3 region has the DNA TGTGCCAGCAGCTTAGATCTCGAGACCCAGTACTTC.

The chain joins TRBV27 to TRBJ1-1; D is perhaps TRBD1 (5 bases). This CDR3 has 13 residues. The germline gives CDR1 MNHEY, CDR2 SMNVEV (reference sequence). Trimming removed 9 bases from V and 0 bases from J, with 11 bases in between. The CDR3 region is CASSGPVNTEAFF. CDR3 nucleotide sequence: TGTGCCAGTTCAGGGCCCGTGAACACTGAAGCTTTCTTT.

J is TRBJ2-1 and V is TRBV7-9; 11 bases are a match to TRBD2. Looked up from germline, CDR1 is SEHNR and CDR2 is FQNEAQ (reference sequence). CDR3 length equals 16 residues. V dropped 3 bases and J dropped 10; count of bases not matched to a gene: 11. CDR3 in DNA: TGTGCCAGCAGCTTGCCGGGCGCTAGCGGGGGGCGGGAGCAGTTCTTC. This gives the protein CASSLPGASGGREQFF.

V gene TRBV10-3 combines with J gene TRBJ2-2, with 7 bases that match TRBD1. The V gene's germline CDR1 is ENHRY and CDR2 SYGVKD. The CDR3 length is 14 residues. With 4 bases clipped from V and 6 bases from J, the junction kept 5 bases outside the gene matches. In DNA form, the CDR3 reads TGTGCCATCAGTGGACAGGGAAAGGCCGGGGAGCTGTTTTTT. Translated, it gives CAISGQGKAGELFF.

The chain couples TRBV2 to TRBJ1-2; tentative D call: TRBD1 (6 bases). The CDR3 runs 15 residues. The V gene's germline CDR1 is SNHLY and CDR2 FYNNEI. V was trimmed by 2 bases and J by 8 bases, leaving 18 bases between them. CDR3 bases: TGTGCCAGCAGTGAAAGGGACACCCAAATAGACGGCTACACCTTC. This translates into CASSERDTQIDGYTF.

The chain carries TRBV7-8 and TRBJ1-4; D is undetermined. CDR1 is SGHVS, CDR2 FQNEAQ, per germline. With 1 base removed from V and 4 bases from J, the gap between germline ends came to 16 bases. This CDR3 is built from 17 residues. CDR3 DNA: TGTGCCAGCAGCTTAGAGTGGCGCCTCACTATTAATGAAAAACTGTTTTTT. This gives the protein CASSLEWRLTINEKLFF.

This chain connects TRBV4-2 to TRBJ2-7, with 9 bases matching TRBD2. This CDR3 is 14 amino acids long. Germline CDR1 and CDR2: LGHNA and YNFKEQ. V shed 5 bases and J 2 bases; nucleotides not matched to a gene: 4. CDR3 coding DNA: TGTGCCAGCAGCGCGAGCGGGGGGCCCTACGAGCAGTACTTC. Translation gives CASSASGGPYEQYF.

The chain is built from TRBV19 and TRBJ2-1, with a possible D match to TRBD2 (5 bases). Looked up from germline, CDR1 is LNHDA and CDR2 is SQIVND (reference sequence). This CDR3 has 14 amino acids. The CDR3 DNA follows: TGTGCTACAGATACGGGGAGCTCCTACAATGAGCAGTTCTTC. Protein product: CATDTGSSYNEQFF.

The chain has TRBV4-1 and TRBJ1-1; D is unresolved. CDR3 size: 17 residues. V lost 1 base and J 0 bases, leaving 15 bases between the germline ends. The germline CDR1 and CDR2 sequences are MGHRA and YSYEKL. CDR3 sequence (DNA): TGCGCCAGCAGCCAAGTTTCGCTTCAGATCATGAACACTGAAGCTTTCTTT. It codes for CASSQVSLQIMNTEAFF.

The chain joins TRBV29-1 to TRBJ1-5, with a weak D call TRBD1 (5 bases). The CDR3 runs 11 residues. CDR1 and CDR2 (germline): SQVTM, ANQGSEA. The ends were cut back, 7 bases at V and 4 bases at J, with 8 bases in the middle. The CDR3 DNA reads as TGCAGCGCCGGGGGAAATCAGCCCCAGCATTTT. Translating gives CSAGGNQPQHF.

This clone was detected only a few times. This chain uses TRBV18 with TRBJ1-5, with TRBD1 matching 7 bases. CDR1 and CDR2 (germline): KGHSH, LQKENI. The V and J ends lost 0 bases and 5 bases, in that order; junction bases with no gene match: 7. This CDR3 is built from 16 residues. CDR3 coding DNA: TGTGCCAGCTCACCACCGGGGACAGTCCAATATCAGCCCCAGCATTTT. This gives the protein CASSPPGTVQYQPQHF.

This clone was picked up a small number of times. The V call is TRBV6-4, the J call TRBJ2-1; TRBD2 matches 9 bases. The V and J ends lost 3 bases and 4 bases, in that order; junction bases with no gene match: 4. This CDR3 contains 15 residues. From germline, CDR1 is MRHNA and CDR2 SNTAGT. The CDR3 protein is CASSDTSGSYNEQFF. CDR3 DNA: TGTGCCAGCAGTGATACTAGCGGGTCGTACAATGAGCAGTTCTTC.

The chain carries TRBV7-2 and TRBJ2-3; 9 nucleotides agree with TRBD1. Per germline, CDR1 SGHTA and CDR2 FQGNSA. V was clipped by 4 bases and J by 4 bases; unmatched bases: 6. The CDR3 loop spans 15 amino acids. As DNA, the CDR3 is TGTGCCAGCAGCTCCACGAGGGACAGGGCAGATACGCAGTATTTT. It specifies CASSSTRDRADTQYF.

This clone is a singleton in its sample. The CDR3 nucleotides are TGTGCCAGCAGCCAAGATAGGACTCGAGGACTAGCGGGAACTCTGTCCTACACAGATACGCAGTATTTT. Amino acids: CASSQDRTRGLAGTLSYTDTQYF. J is TRBJ2-3 and V is TRBV4-2; TRBD2 matches at 12 bases. Germline assignment: CDR1 LGHNA and CDR2 YNFKEQ. J was trimmed by 2 bases and V by 0 bases; bases with no gene match: 21. The length of the CDR3 is 23 residues.

This clone was seen a single time. The V call is TRBV30, the J call TRBJ2-3; D unresolved. With 2 bases removed from V and 0 bases from J, the gap between germline ends came to 6 bases. The CDR3 runs 13 residues. From germline, CDR1 is GTSNPN and CDR2 SVGIG (reference sequence). Here the CDR3 DNA reads TGTGCCTGGAGTCTTTTTAGCACAGATACGCAGTATTTT. This sequence encodes CAWSLFSTDTQYF. The full variable domain, in which reference TRBV30 and TRBJ2-3 provide the parts outside the CDR3, is SQTIHQWPATLVQPVGSPLSLECTVEGTSNPNLYWYRQAAGRGLQLLFYSVGIGQISSEVPQNLSASRPQDRQFILSSKKLLLSDSGFYLCAWSLFSTDTQYFGPGTRLTVL.

In nucleotides, the CDR3 is TGTGCCAGCAGTGCCATACAGGGGGCAGGAGGTGGGAACACTGAAGCTTTCTTT. The encoded protein is CASSAIQGAGGGNTEAFF. The chain couples TRBV25-1 to TRBJ1-1; TRBD1 agrees at 9 bases. There are 18 residues in the CDR3. V lost 4 bases to trimming and J lost 1 base; unmatched junction nucleotides: 13. Germline lookup yields CDR1 MGHDK and CDR2 SYGVNS.

The V gene is TRBV18, the J gene TRBJ1-4; 7 bases line up with TRBD1. CDR1 and CDR2 (germline): KGHSH, LQKENI. The CDR3 covers 17 residues. The J segment lost 4 bases and the V segment lost 3 bases, leaving 11 bases of the junction unmatched. CDR3 region: CASSPAGQATVNEKLFF. The CDR3 nucleotides are TGTGCCAGCTCACCCGCAGGACAGGCGACCGTTAATGAAAAACTGTTTTTT.

The chain is built from TRBV4-3 and TRBJ1-1, with TRBD1 identical over 7 bases. Trimming cost V 0 bases and J 3 bases; bases outside gene matches: 4. Per the germline V gene, CDR1 is LGHNA and CDR2 is YSLEER. The CDR3 loop spans 15 amino acids. The CDR3 reads CASSQEGGQDTEAFF. The CDR3 DNA follows: TGCGCCAGCAGCCAAGAAGGAGGACAGGACACTGAAGCTTTCTTT.

V gene TRBV13 combines with J gene TRBJ2-1, with D unclear. The CDR3 consists of 15 residues. Germline V gives CDR1 PRHDT, CDR2 FYEKMQ (reference sequence). V lost 3 bases and J 8 bases, leaving 17 bases between the germline ends. CDR3 bases: TGTGCCAGCAGCTTCCCTCTTAACCCTCGCGATGAGCAGTTCTTC. Translation gives CASSFPLNPRDEQFF.

The chain joins TRBV2 to TRBJ2-7; D may be TRBD1 (6 bases). V was trimmed by 3 bases and J by 3 bases, leaving 12 bases between them. The CDR3 loop spans 14 amino acids. Germline V lookup: CDR1 SNHLY, CDR2 FYNNEI. Written as DNA, the CDR3 is TGTGCCAGCAGTGAGTCAGGGGCTGGCTACGAGCAGTACTTC. Translation: CASSESGAGYEQYF.

The chain is built from TRBV24-1 and TRBJ2-2; tentative D call: TRBD2 (6 bases). Trimming pared 4 bases from V and 5 bases from J, leaving 16 bases between. The CDR3 runs to 16 residues. CDR1 and CDR2 (germline): KGHDR, SFDVKD. The CDR3 nucleotides are TGTGCCACCAGTGACCTGACTAGTCCGGATACCGGGGAGCTGTTTTTT. Its translation: CATSDLTSPDTGELFF.

The rearrangement links TRBV28 to TRBJ1-3, with a possible D match to TRBD1 (5 bases). CDR3 length: 18 residues. Trimming took off 5 bases at V and 0 bases at J, with 20 bases between the two ends. CDR1 and CDR2 (germline): MDHEN, SYDVKM. DNA for the CDR3: TGTGCCAGCAGTACGAGTTCGGGGGGGATTCGCTCTGGAAACACCATATATTTT. It codes for CASSTSSGGIRSGNTIYF.